Sequencing of this TCR beta chain was carried out in a study of cytomegalovirus exposure and HLA in healthy donors. Regarding the study as a whole: Most subjects' HLA-A and HLA-B alleles were reportedly predicted from TCR beta sequences. Trimming of TCR beta V- and J-genes showed a link, identified in a later analysis, to a missense DCLRE1C variant.

As regards this clone: Its matching antigen is unknown. Additional DNA sequences in this sample encode the identical CDR3.

The length of the CDR3 is 13 residues. CDR1 and CDR2 from the germline V gene are SSHAT and FNYEAQ (reference sequence). V dropped 11 bases and J dropped 4 bases, with 14 bases sitting between them. It was with 60 Vbeta and 13 Jbeta primers that the PCR ran. This table comes from immunoSEQ multiplex PCR, and its TCRdb copy is limited to in-frame clones, with some not included. Of about 95,000 clones listed, roughly four fifths are singletons. Material for sequencing was PBMCs. The receptor's source is a man younger than 45 in good health and CMV-seropositive. The chain is built from TRBV7-7 and TRBJ2-2; possible D gene TRBD2, 7 bases. The CDR3 nucleotides read TGTGCCCTCGGGGGGCCGGGCACCGGGGAGCTGTTTTTT. This sequence encodes CALGGPGTGELFF. The complete variable domain, with remaining parts taken from reference TRBV7-7 and TRBJ2-2, reads GAGVSQSPRYKVTKRGQDVTLRCDPISSHATLYWYQQALGQGPEFLTYFNYEAQPDKSGLPSDRFSAERPEGSISTLTIQRTEQRDSAMYRCALGGPGTGELFFGEGSRLTVL.